This T cell receptor (beta chain) was recorded in a study of T cell responses to AZD1222 COVID-19 vaccine. The CDR3 runs to 15 residues. Germline loops: CDR1 SGHNT, CDR2 YENEEA. Trimming cost V 5 bases and J 1 base, with 15 bases left between them. This clone was recorded once. The antigen is undetermined. Findings and caveats of the study: Spike-specific TCR depth and breadth grew after two AZD1222 doses. Repertoire sampling happened only post peak T cell response. CD4 TCRs associated with vaccination spanned spike, dominating at 160-218 and 743-854. A reported finding is that nearly half of spike-specific TCRs target unmutated variant regions.

Data came from immunoSEQ multiplex PCR; TCRdb stores just in-frame clones and leaves some out. The table records 95,000 to 150,000 clones, 80% to 90% of them present only once. This material consisted of peripheral blood, taken on day 0 of MenACWY control vaccination. The rearrangement links TRBV11-3 to TRBJ2-7, with D possibly matching TRBD2 (6 bases). The source of this sequence is an adult in good health. CDR3 loop: CASSPSASASYEQYF. Here the CDR3 DNA reads TGTGCCAGCAGCCCCTCCGCTAGCGCGTCCTACGAGCAGTACTTC.